This TCR beta chain stems from a study of blood T cell repertoires in COVID-19. Generated by immunoSEQ multiplex PCR, the TCRdb table keeps only in-frame clones and is missing some. The sample shows 150,000 to 200,000 clones, 88% of them seen only once. The CDR3 length is 16 residues. With V trimmed by 2 bases and J by 7 bases, 8 bases remained unmatched. The germline V gene has CDR1 KGHDR and CDR2 SFDVKD. Input material: peripheral blood. The source of this sequence is a man aged 55-75 years with acute or convalescent COVID-19. V is TRBV24-1 and J is TRBJ1-5; 9 bases are a match to TRBD1. The chain's CDR3 is CATSDSGTGYLQPQHF. The CDR3 DNA is TGTGCCACCAGTGATTCCGGGACAGGGTATCTGCAGCCCCAGCATTTT.